Below, one T cell receptor beta chain is given with its context. This clonotype came up many times. This receptor's antigen is unknown. No per-base quality is available; no much larger clone lies one base away. Graves' hyperthyroidism was defined as stable when no progression to ophthalmopathy occurred over 18 months of follow-up. The hyperthyroidism patients were between 18 and 65 years old and newly diagnosed, with a disease duration of less than 2 months. Any patient with an uncontrolled infection, another autoimmune disease, pregnancy or lactation was excluded. Diagnoses were based on clinical symptoms, serum thyroxine and TRAb, thyroid ultrasound and orbital computed tomography. Ficoll-Paque density gradient centrifugation was used to isolate PBMCs from around 10 ml of fresh peripheral blood. Trizol reagent was used to extract total RNA, and RNA quality was then checked on an Agilent 2100 Bioanalyzer.

The data stem from a study of T cells in Graves' hyperthyroidism and ophthalmopathy (dated by TCRdb to 2018 to 2020). The study in broad terms: Peripheral blood samples were taken at initial diagnosis, before any treatment was given. Following sampling, methimazole starting at 30 mg daily was given to hyperthyroidism patients, and high-dose intravenous methylprednisolone was given to ophthalmopathy patients. The study also compared thyroid tissue and blood T-cell repertoires from about 6 Graves' hyperthyroidism patients. The roughly 90 discovery patients were divided at random into training and test sets in a 7:3 ratio. To identify TCR V-J signatures that set the groups apart, the researchers used a discovery cohort of 100 patients, made up of 43 with Graves' ophthalmopathy and some 60 with stable Graves' hyperthyroidism. The paper reports TCR Vbeta CDR3 sequencing of 130 to 150 peripheral blood samples: around 45 ophthalmopathy, 75 to 80 hyperthyroidism and around 17 progressor patients. Prospective prediction of ophthalmopathy was tested in an independent validation cohort of 18 to 20 hyperthyroidism patients and 17 patients who later progressed to ophthalmopathy. The paper's findings and limits, for the study overall: During validation, the model predicted progression to ophthalmopathy a median of approximately 7 months ahead of onset, with almost 71% sensitivity and under 85% specificity. No statistical method was used to fix the sample size in advance, and group allocation was not hidden from the investigators. In cross-validation, a model built on a 13 V-J signature told ophthalmopathy apart from stable hyperthyroidism with 87.88% sensitivity and about 81% specificity, and in testing the same model reached 80%/75%. Most expanded thyroid clonotypes (frequency above 0.001) were also detected in blood, suggesting blood repertoires may reflect thyroid immune responses.

The TCR beta CDR3 regions were amplified from the RNA transcripts. The TCR CDR3 was subjected to a first round of RT-PCR using the HTBI primer set and the Qiagen OneStep RT-PCR kit. Libraries were constructed in a second round of multiplex PCR, after which size selection and purification were carried out. Sequencing of the libraries was done on an Illumina HiSeq2000 using paired-end 100 bp reads. Concerning the study's data processing: SOAPnuke was used to process the raw data, throwing out any read that contained adapters or uncalled bases, had a mean Phred below 15, or lacked an exact constant-primer or identifier match. COPE v1.2.5 was used to merge high-quality paired reads, and clonotypes were defined as unique nucleotide sequences. Clonotypes were aligned to IMGT TRBV, TRBD and TRBJ reference segments using MiTCR v1.1. Only V-J combinations with frequency above 0.0001, covering about 99% of repertoires, were analysed. The TCS score was defined as F50 (clonal expansion) divided by E x V (chaos), with BLOSUM62-based TCRdist calculated between CDR3 peptides within each V-J. Welch's t-statistics and random forest reduced around 550 V-J features to 13, which were used in a naive Bayes classifier (R e1071). TCRdb took the public reads, trimmed them with fastp at Q25, ran MiXCR for clone calling and kept in-frame beta chains. Each entry is one CDR3 protein sequence, shown with its most common DNA and genes. TCRdb's processing, not the authors', yielded these V and J calls. This sample holds hundreds of thousands of distinct CDR3 sequences; roughly 14% were observed only once. Together, the top ten hold under 30% of the sample.

Counted from cysteine to phenylalanine, this CDR3 has 18 amino acids. Solely the CDR3 DNA is kept, with 54 bases framed from the first base. V is shortened by 4 bases, J by 3 bases, and the region joining them spans 27 bases. In the germline V gene (reference sequence), CDR1 corresponds to DFQATT and CDR2 to SNEGSKA. The chain is assembled from TRBV20-1 and TRBJ1-1, and possibly TRBD1, on 5 matching bases. The clonotype originates from a woman aged 25 to 39 with Graves' hyperthyroidism. The sequencing input was blood. The DNA sequence reads TGCAGTGCTACCTGGCAGCGAGGGACCCATATTGAGGACACTGAAGCTTTCTTT. This yields the protein CSATWQRGTHIEDTEAFF.